Shown below are 21 T cell receptor beta chains from a single sample sequenced in a study of vaccination and CD4 T cells after COVID-19. Their antigens are not known. The sample's time point: late sampling 161 to 241 days after vaccination in a few convalescent patients. Stated treatment: approximately nine-day PBMC culture with coronavirus spike peptide pools or control peptides (ViraFEST assay). Sequence data for DNA of cultured CD4+ T cells were generated by the Oncomine TCR Beta short-read assay. TCRdb itself ran the PCR reads through MiXCR, one entry per CDR3 protein. Of about 30,000 distinct CDR3 sequences listed, 36% were seen once; the top ten hold about 3.4%. The sequencing here drew on CD4+ T cells from blood, cultured in vitro, taken about 7 months after SARS-CoV-2 vaccination. Receptors were obtained from a human donor who had recovered from COVID-19.

This clonotype was seen more than once but under ten times. V usage is TRBV28 and J usage is TRBJ2-3; possibly TRBD2 for D (5 bases). The CDR3 totals 14 residues. Trimming stripped 3 bases from V and 2 bases from J, with 9 bases between. Germline values: CDR1 MDHEN, CDR2 SYDVKM. The chain's CDR3 is CASSFGGFTDTQYF. CDR3 sequence (DNA): TGTGCCAGCAGTTTTGGCGGGTTCACAGATACGCAGTATTTT.

This clonotype was recorded a few times. No DNA is shown, since the ends of the CDR3 on it are uncertain; the CDR3 is the one TCRdb lists. The rearrangement links TRBV28 to TRBJ1-5. CDR1 is MDHEN, CDR2 SYDVKM, per germline. The CDR3 length equals 17 residues, ends included. CDR3 protein: CASSTSVRTYSNQPQHF.

This clonotype was observed a few times. J is TRBJ2-5 and V is TRBV7-2; 7 bases are a match to TRBD2. The ends lost 5 bases at V and 13 bases at J; junction bases unmatched: 22. The germline CDR1 and CDR2 sequences are SGHTA and FQGNSA. The CDR3 extends over 16 amino acids. CDR3 sequence reads: CASSPYGLVSLAQLYF. CDR3 nucleotide sequence: TGTGCCAGCAGCCCTTACGGACTAGTGTCCCTAGCTCAATTGTACTTC.

This clonotype was detected a few times. This chain links TRBV6-4 with TRBJ1-5, with 10 bases fitting TRBD1. This CDR3 is 18 amino acids long. Trimming cost V 8 bases and J 2 bases; bases outside gene matches: 15. Germline CDR1 reads MRHNA; CDR2 reads SNTAGT. The CDR3 here is CASPTVPGQGMGNQPQHF. The CDR3 DNA is TGTGCCAGCCCAACCGTCCCGGGACAGGGGATGGGCAATCAGCCCCAGCATTTT.

The V and J genes are TRBV28 and TRBJ2-7; 16 nucleotides align to TRBD2. The germline V gene encodes CDR1 MDHEN and CDR2 SYDVKM. J gave up 2 bases and V 6 bases, and 4 bases lay outside the gene matches. The CDR3 has 16 amino acids. Written as DNA, the CDR3 is TGTGCCAGCAGATCCGGGACTAGCGGGAGGGCCTACGAGCAGTACTTC. Protein product: CASRSGTSGRAYEQYF.

This clonotype was seen more than once but under ten times. The rearrangement joins TRBV20-1 to TRBJ1-1; D gene unclear. Germline V gene sequence: CDR1 DFQATT, CDR2 SNEGSKA (reference sequence). V shed 3 bases and J shed 1 base, with 12 bases lying between them. The CDR3 has 14 residues. The DNA for the CDR3 is TGCAGTGCTAGCGTTTTATGGCCGAACACTGAAGCTTTCTTT. Protein sequence: CSASVLWPNTEAFF.

This clonotype has a handful of counts. The chain uses TRBV19 and TRBJ1-1; D is undetermined. The CDR3 has 15 residues. Germline CDR1 is LNHDA and CDR2 is SQIVND (reference sequence). Trimming left V 2 bases short and J 1 base short, with 11 bases between. The CDR3 spells CASSIKGLPNTEAFF. CDR3 nucleotide sequence: TGTGCCAGTAGTATAAAGGGCTTGCCGAACACTGAAGCTTTCTTT.

The chain links TRBV15 to TRBJ1-1; 8 bases map to TRBD1. This CDR3 has 14 residues. CDR1 is LNHNV and CDR2 is YYDKDF in the germline V gene (reference sequence). The V and J ends lost 3 bases and 3 bases, in that order; junction bases with no gene match: 3. The CDR3 nucleotides read TGTGCCACCAGCAGTAGACAGGGGCACACTGAAGCTTTCTTT. It is translated as CATSSRQGHTEAFF. The variable domain in full, completed from reference TRBV15 and TRBJ1-1, reads DAMVIQNPRYQVTQFGKPVTLSCSQTLNHNVMYWYQQKSSQAPKLLFHYYDKDFNNEADTPDNFQSRRPNTSFCFLDIRSPGLGDTAMYLCATSSRQGHTEAFFGQGTRLTVV.

This clonotype was counted only a few times. V gene TRBV7-9 combines with J gene TRBJ1-2; possible D gene TRBD1, 5 bases. CDR3 length equals 18 residues. Germline loops: CDR1 SEHNR, CDR2 FQNEAQ (reference sequence). The V end lost 4 bases, the J end lost 4 bases, and 25 bases lay between the germline ends. The CDR3 DNA follows: TGTGCCAGCAGCTCGAGAACAGGAGTCCAATTCTTGGCCTATGGCTACACCTTC. This encodes CASSSRTGVQFLAYGYTF.

The V call is TRBV20-1, the J call TRBJ2-1; 9 bases agree with TRBD2. Germline CDR1 reads DFQATT; CDR2 reads SNEGSKA (reference sequence). The trim removed 3 bases at V and 9 bases at J, leaving 9 bases unmatched. This CDR3 contains 14 residues. This chain's CDR3 is CSARYGGRASEQFF. As DNA, the CDR3 is TGCAGTGCTAGGTACGGCGGGAGGGCCTCTGAGCAGTTCTTC.

The CDR3 protein is CSASSPSGRPPYNEQFF. The CDR3 region has the DNA TGCAGTGCTAGCTCTCCTAGCGGGAGGCCACCTTACAATGAGCAGTTCTTC. This sequence joins TRBV20-1 and TRBJ2-1; the match to TRBD2 covers 11 bases. CDR1 and CDR2 from the germline V gene are DFQATT and SNEGSKA (reference sequence). V shed 3 bases and J 4 bases; nucleotides not matched to a gene: 11. CDR3 length: 17 residues.

There are a few counts of this clonotype. The V call is TRBV20-1, the J call TRBJ1-2; D is undetermined. Trimming left V 0 bases short and J 4 bases short, with 3 bases between. Germline CDR1 DFQATT, CDR2 SNEGSKA (reference sequence). The length of the CDR3 is 11 residues. CDR3 nucleotide sequence: TGCAGTGCTAGAGAAGCCTATGGCTACACCTTC. Residues: CSAREAYGYTF.

V usage is TRBV20-1 and J usage is TRBJ2-3; D gene ambiguous. V lost 4 bases to trimming and J lost 2 bases, with 16 bases between them. The V gene's germline CDR1 is DFQATT and CDR2 SNEGSKA (reference sequence). The CDR3 runs 15 residues. The CDR3 nucleotides read TGCAGTGCTATCGGCCGGCCCCCGGTCACAGATACGCAGTATTTT. The encoded protein is CSAIGRPPVTDTQYF.

Only a few counts were recorded for this clonotype. The chain links TRBV20-1 to TRBJ2-1; TRBD2 matches at 8 bases. The CDR3 runs 14 residues. Germline V CDR1 and CDR2: DFQATT, SNEGSKA (reference sequence). Trimming cost V 5 bases and J 9 bases; bases outside gene matches: 12. CDR3 coding DNA: TGCAGTGCTCCACCCGGGACTAGAGTAGGTGAGCAGTTCTTC. Encoded protein: CSAPPGTRVGEQFF.

The V call is TRBV2, the J call TRBJ2-5, with 9 positions matching TRBD1. V shed 7 bases, J shed 4 bases, and the junction held 13 bases outside the gene matches. The germline V gene encodes CDR1 SNHLY and CDR2 FYNNEI. The CDR3 spans 16 residues. CDR3 bases: TGTGCCAGCACCCTAGGGAGGACAGGGGTTGTAGAGACCCAGTACTTC. This sequence encodes CASTLGRTGVVETQYF.

This clonotype was seen a few times. The genes are TRBV6-2 or TRBV6-3 and TRBJ1-5; D is uncertain. CDR3 length: 15 amino acids. V shed 3 bases and J shed 5 bases, with 14 bases lying between them. Germline V gives CDR1 MNHEY, CDR2 SVGEGT. In DNA form, the CDR3 reads TGTGCCAGCAGTTATAGCGGGGAAACCTATCAGCCCCAGCATTTT. This translates into CASSYSGETYQPQHF.

The table lists this clonotype with a few counts. The genes are TRBV2 and TRBJ2-5, with 8 bases aligning to TRBD1. Looked up from germline, CDR1 is SNHLY and CDR2 is FYNNEI. CDR3 size: 15 residues. V was pared by 7 bases and J by 5 bases, with 12 bases of the junction left unmatched. The DNA of the CDR3 is TGTGCCAGCACCCGGGGACAGGCGAATGTGGAGACCCAGTACTTC. It translates to CASTRGQANVETQYF.

This sequence joins TRBV28 and TRBJ2-5; D uncertain. The ends were cut back, 6 bases at V and 0 bases at J, with 11 bases in the middle. Germline CDR1 MDHEN, CDR2 SYDVKM. CDR3 length equals 14 residues. CDR3 region: CASRGHLNQETQYF. The CDR3 nucleotides are TGTGCCAGCAGAGGGCATCTGAACCAAGAGACCCAGTACTTC.

This clonotype was seen more than once but under ten times. The chain recombines TRBV4-3 with TRBJ1-6; D is unclear. CDR1 and CDR2 from the germline V gene are LGHNA and YSLEER. CDR3 length equals 17 residues. Trimming took off 6 bases at V and 7 bases at J, with 22 bases between the two ends. CDR3 bases: TGCGCCAGCAGTCCAAGACCTAAAGTAACCGTAAATTCACCCCTCCACTTT. Translated: CASSPRPKVTVNSPLHF.

The chain carries TRBV5-5 and TRBJ1-5; D uncertain. V shed 2 bases and J shed 3 bases, with 6 bases lying between them. CDR1 and CDR2 from the germline V gene are SGHKS and YYEKEE (reference sequence). This CDR3 has 13 residues. CDR3 loop: CASSFITNQPQHF. CDR3 sequence (DNA): TGTGCCAGCAGCTTTATAACCAATCAGCCCCAGCATTTT.

The V and J genes are TRBV6-4 and TRBJ2-3, with TRBD2 identical over 11 bases. This CDR3 has 17 residues. The V gene end was trimmed by 4 bases and the J gene end by 3 bases; junction bases not matched to a gene: 9. Germline V gene lookup returns CDR1 MRHNA and CDR2 SNTAGT. The DNA for the CDR3 is TGTGCCAGCAGTGCCTCCCCACTAGCGGGAGTGACAGATACGCAGTATTTT. Translating it yields CASSASPLAGVTDTQYF.